This T cell receptor beta chain was profiled in a study of cytomegalovirus exposure and HLA in healthy donors. Study-wide results and limits: A later analysis found that most CMV-associated TCR beta chains appeared HLA-restricted. Using the classifier, cytomegalovirus status was reportedly diagnosed with high specificity and sensitivity.

Primers: 60 Vbeta forward and 13 Jbeta reverse. Assay used: immunoSEQ multiplex PCR; TCRdb lists only in-frame clones, some missing. The repertoire consists of tens of thousands of clones, with about three quarters occurring once and the leading ten covering roughly 2.6%. Germline loops: CDR1 SNHLY, CDR2 FYNNEI. The CDR3 is 11 amino acids. V lost 7 bases and J lost 5, with 7 bases in between. On this clone itself: Its antigen remains unidentified.

The clonotype originates from a male donor in good health and CMV-seropositive. V is TRBV2 and J is TRBJ2-3; TRBD2 might be the D (6 bases). The sequenced sample consisted of PBMCs. In DNA form, the CDR3 reads TGTGCCAGCAACGGGAGAGATACGCAGTATTTT. Its protein product is CASNGRDTQYF.